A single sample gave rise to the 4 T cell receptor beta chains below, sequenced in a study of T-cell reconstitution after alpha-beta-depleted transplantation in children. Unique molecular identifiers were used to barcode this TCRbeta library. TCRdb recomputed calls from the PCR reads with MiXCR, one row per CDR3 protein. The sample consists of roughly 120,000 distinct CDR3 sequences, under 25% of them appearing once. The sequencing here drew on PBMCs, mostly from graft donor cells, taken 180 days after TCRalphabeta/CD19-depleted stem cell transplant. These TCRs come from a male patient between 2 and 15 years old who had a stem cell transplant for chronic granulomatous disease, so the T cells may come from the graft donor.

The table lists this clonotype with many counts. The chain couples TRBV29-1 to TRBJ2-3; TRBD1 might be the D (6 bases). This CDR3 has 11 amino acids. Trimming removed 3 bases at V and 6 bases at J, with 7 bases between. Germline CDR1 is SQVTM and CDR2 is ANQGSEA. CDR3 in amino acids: CSVDQGDTQYF. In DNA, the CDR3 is TGCAGCGTTGACCAGGGGGATACGCAGTATTTT.

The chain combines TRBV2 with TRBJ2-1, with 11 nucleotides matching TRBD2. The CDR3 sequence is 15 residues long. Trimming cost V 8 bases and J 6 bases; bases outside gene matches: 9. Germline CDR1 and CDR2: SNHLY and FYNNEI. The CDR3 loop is CASLYGTSGFNEQFF. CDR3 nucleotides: TGTGCCAGCCTGTATGGGACTAGCGGTTTCAATGAGCAGTTCTTC. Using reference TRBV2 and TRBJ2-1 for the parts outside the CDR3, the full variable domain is EPEVTQTPSHQVTQMGQEVILRCVPISNHLYFYWYRQILGQKVEFLVSFYNNEISEKSEIFDDQFSVERPDGSNFTLKIRSTKLEDSAMYFCASLYGTSGFNEQFFGPGTRLTVL.

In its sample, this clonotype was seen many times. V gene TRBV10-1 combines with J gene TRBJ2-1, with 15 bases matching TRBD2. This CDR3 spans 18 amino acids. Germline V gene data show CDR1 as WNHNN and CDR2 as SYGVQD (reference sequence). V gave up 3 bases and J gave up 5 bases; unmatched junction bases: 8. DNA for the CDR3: TGCGCCAGCAGTGAAGGGACTAGCGGGAGGACCCGCAACAATGAGCAGTTCTTC. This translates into CASSEGTSGRTRNNEQFF.

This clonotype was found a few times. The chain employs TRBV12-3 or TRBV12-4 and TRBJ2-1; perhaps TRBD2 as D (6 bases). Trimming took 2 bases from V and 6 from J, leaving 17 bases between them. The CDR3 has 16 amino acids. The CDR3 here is CASSLNRRGAANEQFF. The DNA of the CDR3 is TGTGCCAGCAGTTTAAATCGGCGGGGCGCTGCCAATGAGCAGTTCTTC.